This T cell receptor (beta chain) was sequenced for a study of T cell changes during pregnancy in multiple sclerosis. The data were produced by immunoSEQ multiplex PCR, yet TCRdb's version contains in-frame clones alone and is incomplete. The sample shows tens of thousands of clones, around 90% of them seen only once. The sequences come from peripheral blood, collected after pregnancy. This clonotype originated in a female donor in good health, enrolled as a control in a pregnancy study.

The chain's CDR3 is CASSFSGNQETQYF. CDR3 in DNA: TGTGCCAGCAGTTTTAGCGGAAACCAAGAGACCCAGTACTTC. V gene TRBV6-5 combines with J gene TRBJ2-5; possibly TRBD2 for D (6 bases). The length of the CDR3 is 14 residues. Per germline, CDR1 MNHEY and CDR2 SVGAGI. Trimming took 4 bases from V and 0 from J, leaving 9 bases between them.